Following are 22 T cell receptor beta chains from one sample sequenced in a study of cytotoxic CD8 clonotypes in ibrutinib-treated CLL. Profiling relied on immunoSEQ multiplex PCR, and the TCRdb table lists in-frame clones only, not all of them. The sample gives about 130,000 clones, 70% to 90% of which show up once; around 2% is in the top ten. Sequencing was performed on PBMCs, taken after 24 months of ibrutinib treatment. The receptors were sampled from a human donor with chronic lymphocytic leukemia.

This rearrangement joins TRBV5-1 to TRBJ1-1, with TRBD1 matching over 7 bases. The V gene end was trimmed by 0 bases and the J gene end by 7 bases; junction bases not matched to a gene: 6. This CDR3 has 14 residues. Looked up from germline, CDR1 is SGHRS and CDR2 is YFSETQ. CDR3 sequence (DNA): TGCGCCAGCAGCTTGGGACAGGGTTGGGGTGAAGCTTTCTTT. It specifies CASSLGQGWGEAFF.

The chain couples TRBV5-1 to TRBJ1-6; D is possibly TRBD1 (5 bases). This CDR3 is built from 15 residues. The V end was cut by 1 base, the J end by 7 bases, with 12 bases between. Per germline, CDR1 SGHRS and CDR2 YFSETQ. CDR3 region: CASSLSAGRNSPLHF. The CDR3 bases are TGCGCCAGCAGCTTGTCAGCAGGGAGGAATTCACCCCTCCACTTT.

J is TRBJ1-4 and V is TRBV7-9, with a possible D match to TRBD1 (6 bases). Germline loops: CDR1 SEHNR, CDR2 FQNEAQ (reference sequence). Trimming removed 5 bases at V and 8 bases at J, with 18 bases between. The CDR3 loop spans 15 amino acids. In DNA form, the CDR3 reads TGTGCCAGCAGCCCTGGGACATTTTCCGGCGAAAAACTGTTTTTT. It translates to CASSPGTFSGEKLFF.

The rearrangement uses TRBV18 and TRBJ1-1; TRBD1 is a possible D gene (6 bases). The V gene lost 5 bases and the J gene lost 7 bases, with 14 bases spanning the gap. Germline CDR1 KGHSH, CDR2 LQKENI. The CDR3 has 13 residues. CDR3 in amino acids: CASSAVQGDEAFF. For the CDR3, the DNA is TGTGCCAGCTCAGCCGTACAGGGAGATGAAGCTTTCTTT.

Concerning this clone itself: Other DNA sequences in the same sample also yield this CDR3. The genes are TRBV18 and TRBJ2-7; D not certain. This CDR3 has 12 residues. Germline CDR1 KGHSH, CDR2 LQKENI. Trimming left V 3 bases short and J 5 bases short, with 8 bases between. As DNA, the CDR3 is TGTGCCAGCTCACCGGATCGGAACGAGCAGTACTTC. Translating it yields CASSPDRNEQYF.

The rearrangement joins TRBV28 to TRBJ2-3, with 9 bases matching TRBD1. CDR1 is MDHEN, CDR2 SYDVKM, per germline. With 4 bases clipped from V and 6 bases from J, the junction kept 8 bases outside the gene matches. CDR3 length equals 15 residues. DNA for the CDR3: TGTGCCAGCAGTTCCCGACAGGGGGAGAGGGATACGCAGTATTTT. It yields the protein CASSSRQGERDTQYF.

A note on this clone: Other DNA sequences in the sample encode the same CDR3. The gene calls are TRBV7-2 and TRBJ2-7; no definite D call. Germline V gene sequence: CDR1 SGHTA, CDR2 FQGNSA. Trimming pared 1 base from V and 4 bases from J, leaving 5 bases between. This CDR3 spans 12 amino acids. CDR3 in amino acids: CASSLVEYEQYF. The CDR3 bases are TGTGCCAGCAGCTTAGTAGAGTACGAGCAGTACTTC.

The CDR3 here is CASSWEGGTGELFF. The CDR3 bases are TGTGCCAGCAGCTGGGAGGGGGGCACCGGGGAGCTGTTTTTT. The chain employs TRBV9 and TRBJ2-2, with D perhaps matching TRBD2 (7 bases). CDR1 and CDR2 from the germline V gene are SGDLS and YYNGEE. Trimming left V 4 bases short and J 4 bases short, with 11 bases between. The CDR3 contains 14 residues.

The chain has TRBV5-4 and TRBJ1-2; D is uncertain. Germline-derived CDR1 and CDR2 are SGHNT and YYREEE (reference sequence). V lost 2 bases and J lost 6, with 11 bases in between. The CDR3 covers 13 residues. CDR3 sequence (DNA): TGTGCCAGCAGCTTAGGGAAGGTCGATGGCTACACCTTC. As protein: CASSLGKVDGYTF.

Here the CDR3 reads CASGRGNTEAFF. In DNA, the CDR3 is TGTGCCAGCGGTCGGGGGAACACTGAAGCTTTCTTT. The chain joins TRBV7-2 to TRBJ1-1; D is ambiguous. V dropped 8 bases and J dropped 1 base, with 8 bases sitting between them. CDR1 and CDR2 (germline): SGHTA, FQGNSA. This CDR3 comprises 12 residues.

J is TRBJ2-3 and V is TRBV19, with unresolved D. Germline V gene lookup returns CDR1 LNHDA and CDR2 SQIVND (reference sequence). V was shortened by 3 bases and J by 1 base, with 5 bases between the two germline ends. This CDR3 is 13 amino acids long. The chain's CDR3 is CASSIQGTDTQYF. In nucleotides, the CDR3 is TGTGCCAGTAGTATTCAGGGCACAGATACGCAGTATTTT.

The chain is built from TRBV5-1 and TRBJ2-6, with D tentatively TRBD2 (6 bases). There are 18 residues in the CDR3. Germline lookup yields CDR1 SGHRS and CDR2 YFSETQ. V was trimmed by 3 bases and J by 1 base, leaving 17 bases between them. The CDR3, as DNA: TGCGCCAGCAGCTACTTGACGGGGGTCGGGTCTGGGGCCAACGTCCTGACTTTC. Amino acids: CASSYLTGVGSGANVLTF.

In DNA form, the CDR3 reads TGTGCCAGGGGGGGCCTGGTTCAGCCCCAGCATTTT. Translating it yields CARGGLVQPQHF. This chain links TRBV25-1 with TRBJ1-5; D might be TRBD1 (6 bases). V was pared by 9 bases and J by 6 bases, with 12 bases between. Germline V CDR1 and CDR2: MGHDK, SYGVNS. The CDR3 spans 12 residues.

J is TRBJ2-3 and V is TRBV4-1; D gene unclear. CDR1 and CDR2 from the germline V gene are MGHRA and YSYEKL. This CDR3 comprises 15 residues. V was shortened by 5 bases and J by 0 bases, with 12 bases between the two germline ends. CDR3 coding DNA: TGCGCCAGCAGCTACGCCGGTCCTAGCACAGATACGCAGTATTTT. This sequence encodes CASSYAGPSTDTQYF.

The rearrangement links TRBV4-3 to TRBJ2-7, with 7 bases aligning to TRBD1. The J segment lost 1 base and the V segment lost 1 base, leaving 10 bases of the junction unmatched. Germline CDR1 LGHNA, CDR2 YSLEER. This CDR3 has 17 amino acids. The CDR3 coding sequence is TGCGCCAGCAGCCAAGCCCCCTGGACAGGTTCATCCTACGAGCAGTACTTC. This codes for CASSQAPWTGSSYEQYF.

The rearrangement uses TRBV28 and TRBJ2-7; perhaps TRBD2 as D (10 bases). The CDR3 has 18 residues. V lost 6 bases and J 6 bases, leaving 30 bases between the germline ends. The germline gives CDR1 MDHEN, CDR2 SYDVKM. DNA for the CDR3: TGTGCCAGCAGGCCCAGGGACAGGGAACTAGCGGGAAGGCGCGAGCAGTACTTC. Its translation: CASRPRDRELAGRREQYF.

This rearrangement joins TRBV7-3 to TRBJ2-1; 11 nucleotides align to TRBD2. V was clipped by 4 bases and J by 7 bases; unmatched bases: 12. This CDR3 has 17 amino acids. Per the germline V gene, CDR1 is SGHTA and CDR2 is FQGTGA. The CDR3 nucleotides read TGTGCCAGCAGCTCATCAACTAGCGGGAGAACCCGAAATGAGCAGTTCTTC. Translation: CASSSSTSGRTRNEQFF.

A word on this clone: The identical CDR3 is also encoded by other nucleotide sequences in the sample. J is TRBJ1-4 and V is TRBV28; D is perhaps TRBD1 (6 bases). The germline V gene encodes CDR1 MDHEN and CDR2 SYDVKM. The length of the CDR3 is 14 residues. V lost 3 bases, J lost 8 bases, and 13 bases lay in between. CDR3 nucleotide sequence: TGTGCCAGCAGTTTGTCGGGGGGCAGGGAAAAACTGTTTTTT. This gives the protein CASSLSGGREKLFF.

The chain couples TRBV7-3 to TRBJ2-1; possibly TRBD2 for D (5 bases). Trimming took off 2 bases at V and 0 bases at J, with 17 bases between the two ends. The CDR3 is made up of 18 amino acids. The germline V gene has CDR1 SGHTA and CDR2 FQGTGA. The CDR3 sequence is CASSLGLEGLSSYNEQFF. CDR3 sequence (DNA): TGTGCCAGCAGCTTAGGGTTAGAGGGCCTCAGCTCCTACAATGAGCAGTTCTTC. The full variable domain, rest sourced from reference TRBV7-3 and TRBJ2-1, is GAGVSQTPSNKVTEKGKYVELRCDPISGHTALYWYRQSLGQGPEFLIYFQGTGAADDSGLPNDRFFAVRPEGSVSTLKIQRTERGDSAVYLCASSLGLEGLSSYNEQFFGPGTRLTVL.

V is TRBV7-2 and J is TRBJ2-1, with D hard to call. Germline CDR1 and CDR2: SGHTA and FQGNSA. CDR3 size: 12 residues. V lost 5 bases to trimming and J lost 9 bases, with 11 bases between them. As DNA, the CDR3 is TGTGCCAGCAGCCCCTCCATGGGTGAGCAGTTCTTC. Translation: CASSPSMGEQFF.

This rearrangement joins TRBV11-3 to TRBJ2-1, with 10 bases fitting TRBD2. CDR3 length: 14 residues. The J segment lost 8 bases and the V segment lost 1 base, leaving 2 bases of the junction unmatched. Germline V gene sequence: CDR1 SGHNT, CDR2 YENEEA. The CDR3 region is CASSLGLAGYEQFF. CDR3 nucleotide sequence: TGTGCCAGCAGCTTAGGACTAGCGGGCTATGAGCAGTTCTTC.

The rearrangement joins TRBV19 to TRBJ2-6, with a possible D match to TRBD1 (6 bases). There are 18 residues in the CDR3. Trimming stripped 5 bases from V and 2 bases from J, with 19 bases between. Germline V gene sequence: CDR1 LNHDA, CDR2 SQIVND (reference sequence). The CDR3 DNA is TGTGCCAGTAGTTCCCCCAGGGGCCCGAGGGCTGGGGCCAACGTCCTGACTTTC. It codes for CASSSPRGPRAGANVLTF.